One sample yielded the 14 T cell receptor beta chains listed below, sequenced in a study of cytomegalovirus exposure and HLA in healthy donors. PCR involved 60 Vbeta and 13 Jbeta primers. TCRdb keeps only in-frame clones here, not all; method: immunoSEQ multiplex PCR. This table has 150,000 to 200,000 clones, approximately 85% appearing once. The sequencing sample was made of PBMCs. The source of these receptors is a girl aged 2 to 10 in good health and CMV-seropositive.

The gene calls are TRBV19 and TRBJ2-7; tentatively, D is TRBD1 (5 bases). The germline V gene encodes CDR1 LNHDA and CDR2 SQIVND (reference sequence). V was cut by 5 bases and J by 2 bases, with 13 bases left in between. CDR3 length: 14 residues. The CDR3 bases are TGTGCCAGTAGTCGGTTCGACAGCGCCTACGAGCAGTACTTC. This sequence encodes CASSRFDSAYEQYF.

This clone was picked up one time. The rearrangement uses TRBV7-8 and TRBJ2-7, with 8 bases lining up with TRBD2. Germline CDR1 SGHVS, CDR2 FQNEAQ. There are 15 residues in the CDR3. V lost 5 bases and J lost 5; bases outside the gene matches: 11. DNA for the CDR3: TGTGCCAGCAGCCCGGGCGGGAGGCTGTCGGACGAGCAGTACTTC. The encoded protein is CASSPGGRLSDEQYF. Drawing the rest from reference TRBV7-8 and TRBJ2-7, the complete variable domain is GAGVSQSPRYKVAKRGQDVALRCDPISGHVSLFWYQQALGQGPEFLTYFQNEAQLDKSGLPSDRFFAERPEGSVSTLKIQRTQQEDSAVYLCASSPGGRLSDEQYFGPGTRLTVT.

The CDR3 DNA follows: TGCGCCAGCAGCCAAAGGGGGGGATGGGGCAATGAGCAGTTCTTC. The encoded protein is CASSQRGGWGNEQFF. V usage is TRBV4-1 and J usage is TRBJ2-1, with D perhaps TRBD2 (7 bases). The germline V gene encodes CDR1 MGHRA and CDR2 YSYEKL. The CDR3 is made up of 15 amino acids. Trimming took 2 bases from V and 6 from J, leaving 14 bases between them.

The gene calls are TRBV4-1 and TRBJ2-2; a possible D gene is TRBD1 (5 bases). Trimming removed 1 base from V and 1 base from J, with 13 bases in between. Germline V gene lookup returns CDR1 MGHRA and CDR2 YSYEKL. The CDR3 spans 17 residues. The CDR3 is CASSQGLRGQNTGELFF. The CDR3 DNA is TGCGCCAGCAGCCAAGGATTAAGGGGCCAGAACACCGGGGAGCTGTTTTTT.

The gene calls are TRBV7-8 and TRBJ2-7, with 8 bases aligning to TRBD1. V lost 7 bases to trimming and J lost 2 bases; unmatched junction nucleotides: 7. CDR3 length: 14 residues. Germline loops: CDR1 SGHVS, CDR2 FQNEAQ. The CDR3 DNA sequence: TGTGCCAGCATACCCGGACAGGGCACCTACGAGCAGTACTTC. Translated, it gives CASIPGQGTYEQYF.

This CDR3 reads CASSPGGAAYTEAFF. CDR3 bases: TGCGCCAGCAGCCCGGGTGGGGCGGCGTATACTGAAGCTTTCTTT. The chain links TRBV5-1 to TRBJ1-1; the D gene is possibly TRBD1 (5 bases). Germline V CDR1 and CDR2: SGHRS, YFSETQ. The CDR3 sequence is 15 residues long. Trimming shortened V by 4 bases and J by 5 bases, and 18 bases separated the two germline ends.

V and J are TRBV27 and TRBJ2-1, with D unresolved. V lost 5 bases to trimming and J lost 0 bases, with 11 bases between them. Per germline, CDR1 MNHEY and CDR2 SMNVEV (reference sequence). The CDR3 runs 15 residues. This CDR3 is CASSTDTSSYNEQFF. The CDR3 nucleotides read TGTGCCAGCAGTACCGACACTTCCTCCTACAATGAGCAGTTCTTC.

The chain joins TRBV5-6 to TRBJ1-1, with D possibly matching TRBD1 (5 bases). V lost 0 bases and J lost 6, with 6 bases in between. From germline, CDR1 is SGHDT and CDR2 YYEEEE. CDR3 length: 12 amino acids. The chain's CDR3 is CASSLVRAEAFF. The CDR3 nucleotides read TGTGCCAGCAGCTTGGTCAGGGCTGAAGCTTTCTTT.

The chain carries TRBV4-1 and TRBJ2-7; D call uncertain. Trimming cost V 1 base and J 6 bases, with 19 bases left between them. The CDR3 spans 16 residues. Per the germline V gene, CDR1 is MGHRA and CDR2 is YSYEKL. The CDR3 loop is CASSQVVSATSREQYF. The CDR3 DNA is TGCGCCAGCAGCCAAGTGGTCAGCGCCACCTCGCGCGAGCAGTACTTC.

This chain connects TRBV27 to TRBJ2-3; 12 nucleotides line up with TRBD2. Germline CDR1 is MNHEY and CDR2 is SMNVEV (reference sequence). V dropped 10 bases and J dropped 4; count of bases not matched to a gene: 15. This CDR3 comprises 17 residues. The CDR3 reads CATGRLAGGPSADTQYF. The CDR3 region has the DNA TGTGCCACTGGGCGGCTAGCGGGAGGGCCCAGCGCAGATACGCAGTATTTT.

Details on this clone: Within the sample, other DNA sequences also encode this same CDR3. The chain employs TRBV4-2 and TRBJ2-7; 12 nucleotides line up with TRBD2. Trimming at V came to 3 bases and at J to 0 bases, leaving 0 bases not matched to a gene. The V gene's germline CDR1 is LGHNA and CDR2 YNFKEQ. The CDR3 runs to 15 residues. CDR3 sequence: CASSQGLAGSYEQYF. In DNA form, the CDR3 reads TGTGCCAGCAGCCAGGGACTAGCGGGCTCCTACGAGCAGTACTTC.

V gene TRBV6-4 combines with J gene TRBJ2-3; D may be TRBD1 (5 bases). Germline CDR1 reads MRHNA; CDR2 reads SNTAGT. The CDR3 loop spans 15 amino acids. Trimming took 2 bases from V and 0 from J, leaving 9 bases between them. The CDR3 region is CASSDGAGSTDTQYF. CDR3 in DNA: TGTGCCAGCAGTGACGGGGCAGGGAGCACAGATACGCAGTATTTT.

The table lists this clone with a few counts. The rearrangement joins TRBV18 to TRBJ2-5; TRBD2 matches at 13 bases. Looked up from germline, CDR1 is KGHSH and CDR2 is LQKENI. The CDR3 loop spans 16 amino acids. V shed 6 bases and J 7 bases; nucleotides not matched to a gene: 11. The CDR3 DNA reads TGTGCCAGCTCGCCTACTAGCGGGAGGGCCGAGGGGACCCAGTACTTC. Residues: CASSPTSGRAEGTQYF.

The chain combines TRBV5-1 with TRBJ1-5; possibly TRBD1 for D (5 bases). V gave up 0 bases and J gave up 11 bases, with 21 bases separating them. The length of the CDR3 is 16 residues. Per the germline V gene, CDR1 is SGHRS and CDR2 is YFSETQ. This chain's CDR3 is CASSLGTVSGVGTQHF. The CDR3 nucleotides read TGCGCCAGCAGCTTGGGGACGGTGTCGGGGGTAGGAACCCAGCATTTT.